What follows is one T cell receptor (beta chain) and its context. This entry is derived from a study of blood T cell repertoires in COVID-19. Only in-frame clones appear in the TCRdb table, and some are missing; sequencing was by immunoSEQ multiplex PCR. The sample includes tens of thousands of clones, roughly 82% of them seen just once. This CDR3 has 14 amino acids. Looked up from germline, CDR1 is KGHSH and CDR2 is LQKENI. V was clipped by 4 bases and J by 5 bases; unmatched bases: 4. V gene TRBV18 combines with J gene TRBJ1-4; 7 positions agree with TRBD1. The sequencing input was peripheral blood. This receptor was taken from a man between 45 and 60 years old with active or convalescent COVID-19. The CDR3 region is CASSRGGPNEKLFF. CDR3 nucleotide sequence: TGTGCCAGCTCACGAGGGGGCCCGAATGAAAAACTGTTTTTT.